The T cell receptor (beta chain) under discussion was sequenced for a study of neoadjuvant anti-PD-1 for oral cavity cancer. By sample share, this clone is medium-sized. The V segment lost 1 base and the J segment 1 base; nucleotides outside the gene matches: 6. This CDR3 is built from 16 residues. Germline lookup yields CDR1 SGHVS and CDR2 FQNEAQ. Time point here: after neoadjuvant nivolumab, at surgical resection. These newly diagnosed stage II-IVA oral cavity squamous cell carcinoma patients had no prior systemic or radiation treatment. Most tumor samples had around 4.7 ug input DNA in two replicates. Sequenced by immunoSEQ multiplex PCR; TCRdb stores in-frame clones only, minus some. The profile shows 35,000 to 40,000 clones, over 30% of them singletons.

This specimen was tumor tissue, taken after nivolumab (anti-PD-1) treatment. This TCR derives from a person between 35 and 79 years old with oral cavity squamous cell carcinoma. The chain recombines TRBV7-8 with TRBJ1-1; 7 bases fit TRBD1. The CDR3 sequence is CASSLGVAGGNTEAFF. DNA of the CDR3: TGTGCCAGCAGCTTAGGAGTGGCAGGGGGGAACACTGAAGCTTTCTTT.